The TCR beta chain under discussion was sequenced for a study of cytomegalovirus exposure and HLA in healthy donors. The PCR employed 60 Vbeta primers together with 13 Jbeta primers. Using immunoSEQ multiplex PCR, the repertoire was profiled, and TCRdb retains in-frame clones only, with some absent. Of 170,000 or so clones detected, over 70% appear once; the ten largest clones hold about 2%. V trimming: 3 bases; J trimming: 4 bases; junction bases outside the gene matches: 1. CDR1 MNHEY and CDR2 SMNVEV come from the germline V gene (reference sequence). This CDR3 is built from 14 residues. The chain couples TRBV27 to TRBJ1-2; 11 nucleotides match TRBD1. This TCR came from a woman aged 25 to 39 in good health and CMV-seronegative. Sequencing was done on a sample of PBMCs. CDR3 region: CASSLGTGGYGYTF. Here the CDR3 DNA reads TGTGCCAGCAGTTTGGGGACAGGGGGCTATGGCTACACCTTC.